These T cell receptor beta chains were read from a single sample in a study of cytomegalovirus exposure and HLA in healthy donors. The data were produced by immunoSEQ multiplex PCR, yet TCRdb's version contains in-frame clones alone and is incomplete. The sample holds approximately 200,000 clones, 82% seen once. Sequencing used PBMCs. These receptors were collected from a boy aged 2 to 10 in good health and CMV-seronegative. CDR3s include the opening cysteine and the closing phenylalanine or tryptophan. D genes are given only for firm matches. The size entry is marked missing in some rows and otherwise reads once, few, many or a size class.

>TRBV29-1|TRBJ1-1|NA|NA
TGCAGCGTGGGGGGGGACACTGAAGCTTTCTTT
CSVGGDTEAFF
>TRBV7-9|TRBJ2-3|TRBD2|NA
TGTGCCAGCTCCGATGGGACTAGCGGAACAGATACGCAGTATTTT
CASSDGTSGTDTQYF
>TRBV9|TRBJ2-4|NA|NA
TGTGCCAGCAGCGTAGAGGCGGACAAAAACATTCAGTACTTC
CASSVEADKNIQYF
>TRBV2|TRBJ1-6|NA|few
TGTGCCAGCAACAGACAGACTAATTCACCCCTCCACTTT
CASNRQTNSPLHF
>TRBV19|TRBJ1-5|NA|NA
TGTGCCAGTAATAGCTATCCTAGCAATCAGCCCCAGCATTTT
CASNSYPSNQPQHF
>TRBV7-2|TRBJ1-2|TRBD1|few
TGTGCCAGCAGCGTCGGACAGGGATATGGCTACACCTTC
CASSVGQGYGYTF
>TRBV2|TRBJ1-2|NA|few
TGTGCCAGCAGTGACAGCCAGGCCTCTAACTATGGCTACACCTTC
CASSDSQASNYGYTF
>TRBV5-5|TRBJ1-5|NA|NA
TGTGCCAGCAGCTTGGGGGGGGAGGGGTTCCAGCATTTT
CASSLGGEGFQHF
>TRBV6-5|TRBJ2-7|TRBD2|NA
TGTGCCAGCAGTTGGGGAAGCGGGGGTTCGTACGAGCAGTACTTC
CASSWGSGGSYEQYF
>TRBV19|TRBJ2-1|NA|NA
TGTGCCAGTAGTCCCTCCCACCAGTGGAATGAGCAGTTCTTC
CASSPSHQWNEQFF
>TRBV7-9|TRBJ1-1|NA|NA
TGTTCCAGCAGCTCCAAGCTACGGGGGAGGGGTACTGAAGCTTTCTTT
CSSSSKLRGRGTEAFF
>TRBV13|TRBJ2-3|NA|NA
TGTGCCAGCAGCCGTAACACAGATACGCAGTATTTT
CASSRNTDTQYF
>TRBV7-9|TRBJ2-2|TRBD2|NA
TGTGCCAGCAGCTTCCGGACTAGCTCCACGAACACCGGGGAGCTGTTTTTT
CASSFRTSSTNTGELFF
>TRBV5-5|TRBJ2-7|NA|once
TGTGCCAGCAGCGAGCAGGGTGACGAGCAGTACTTC
CASSEQGDEQYF
>TRBV7-3|TRBJ2-3|NA|few
TGTGCCAGCAGCTTATTTACTGGGCGGGGCACAGATACGCAGTATTTT
CASSLFTGRGTDTQYF
>TRBV4-1|TRBJ1-6|TRBD1|few
TGCGCCAGCAGCCAAGAGGGGGGACAGGGGGCTTTGTCACCCCTCCACTTT
CASSQEGGQGALSPLHF
>TRBV5-1|TRBJ1-1|NA|few
TGCGCCAGCAGCGGGCAGTCGAACACTGAAGCTTTCTTT
CASSGQSNTEAFF
>TRBV7-9|TRBJ1-2|TRBD1|NA
TGTGCCAGCAGCCCCGGATTTTACAGGGGGAATGGCTACACCTTC
CASSPGFYRGNGYTF
>TRBV7-3|TRBJ2-3|TRBD2|NA
TGTGCCAGCAGCTTAAACCCAGCGGGGGCCAGCACAGATACGCAGTATTTT
CASSLNPAGASTDTQYF
>TRBV4-3|TRBJ1-1|NA|NA
TGCGCCAGCAGCCAAGTTTCCACAGGGATTTTGGGTAGTGAAGCTTTCTTT
CASSQVSTGILGSEAFF
>TRBV5-4|TRBJ2-5|TRBD2|NA
TGTGCCAGCAGCCAAGCTAGCGGGGGCCGACTGGAGACCCAGTACTTC
CASSQASGGRLETQYF
>TRBV21-1|TRBJ1-2|NA|NA
TGTGCCAGCAGCGAGGAGTATGGCTACACCTTC
CASSEEYGYTF
>TRBV9|TRBJ1-2|NA|NA
TGTGCCAGCAGCGTACGAGGCAGCATTTTCGGAGGGTATGGCTACACCTTC
CASSVRGSIFGGYGYTF
>TRBV11-1|TRBJ1-1|NA|NA
TGTGCCAGCAGCTTAAGGGGGTACACTGAAGCTTTCTTT
CASSLRGYTEAFF
>TRBV7-9|TRBJ2-7|NA|once
TGTGCCAGCAGCTTAGAATACGGCAGGGGCAACGAGCAGTACTTC
CASSLEYGRGNEQYF
>TRBV6-1|TRBJ1-2|NA|NA
TGTGCCAGCAGTGAAGCCAGGGGCGGCTACACCTTC
CASSEARGGYTF
>TRBV4-3|TRBJ1-2|NA|NA
TGCGCCAGCAGCCAAGGACGGGAGATGTTGGGCTACACCTTC
CASSQGREMLGYTF
>TRBV7-2|TRBJ2-1|TRBD2|NA
TGTGCCAGCAGCTTAGGTCCTAGCGGGAACAATGAGCAGTTCTTC
CASSLGPSGNNEQFF
>TRBV10-3|TRBJ1-6|NA|NA
TGTGCCATCAGTGAGTCTTCGGGGGGCTCTTCCTATAATTCACCCCTCCACTTT
CAISESSGGSSYNSPLHF
>TRBV2|TRBJ2-2|TRBD1|NA
TGTGCCAGCTCTTATGGGGGACAGTCGCTGAACACCGGGGAGCTGTTTTTT
CASSYGGQSLNTGELFF
>TRBV5-8|TRBJ1-4|NA|NA
TGTGCCAGCAGCTCGGACTTGTTTAGTCCCGAAAAACTGTTTTTT
CASSSDLFSPEKLFF
>TRBV27|TRBJ2-4|NA|NA
TGTGCCAGCAGTTCAAACAGTTGGGCGGGACAAAACATTCAGTACTTC
CASSSNSWAGQNIQYF
>TRBV11-2|TRBJ1-2|NA|NA
TGTGCCAGCAGACCGCACCAGGGATTCTATGGCTACACCTTC
CASRPHQGFYGYTF
>TRBV19|TRBJ2-1|NA|NA
TGTGCCAGTAGTAGGGGGGGGGCCGTGGAAGAGCAGTTCTTC
CASSRGGAVEEQFF
>TRBV13|TRBJ2-5|TRBD2|NA
TGTGCCAGCAGCCCCATGGGAGGGGAGACCCAGTACTTC
CASSPMGGETQYF
>TRBV5-1|TRBJ2-7|NA|NA
TGCGCCAGCAGCTTGGCGCCAGGTCAGCAGTACTTC
CASSLAPGQQYF
>TRBV7-2|TRBJ2-2|TRBD2|NA
TGTGCCAGCAGCTCTACTAGCGGGGTATCCGGGGAGCTGTTTTTT
CASSSTSGVSGELFF
>TRBV4-1|TRBJ1-4|NA|NA
TGCGCCAGCAGCCAAACAGGGACTAATGAAAAACTGTTTTTT
CASSQTGTNEKLFF
>TRBV5-1|TRBJ2-5|TRBD2|NA
TGCGCCAGCAGCCTTGCGGGACTAGCGGTCCAAGAGACCCAGTACTTC
CASSLAGLAVQETQYF
>TRBV7-2|TRBJ2-2|NA|once
TGTGCCAGCAGCATCTGGGGGGGCCGGGACACCGGGGAGCTGTTTTTT
CASSIWGGRDTGELFF
>TRBV6-6|TRBJ1-4|NA|once
TGTGCCAGCAGTCCCGACAGTTCTAATGAAAAACTGTTTTTT
CASSPDSSNEKLFF
>TRBV19|TRBJ1-6|TRBD1|NA
TGTGCCAGTAGTAGATCGCCGGGACAGGGGCCTTATAATTCACCCCTCCACTTT
CASSRSPGQGPYNSPLHF
>TRBV5-6|TRBJ2-7|TRBD1|NA
TGTGCCAGCAGCTCGGGACAGGGAAGGGAGCAGTACTTC
CASSSGQGREQYF
>TRBV12-5|TRBJ2-1|NA|NA
TGTGCTAGTGGCTCTGACAATGAGCAGTTCTTC
CASGSDNEQFF
>TRBV2|TRBJ2-7|TRBD1|NA
TGTGCCAGCAGTGAAGTTTCAGGGGGCTACGAGCAGTACTTC
CASSEVSGGYEQYF
>TRBV23-1|TRBJ2-7|NA|NA
TGCGCCAGCAGTCTCACCGGGACACTGGTGTGGGAGCAGTACTTC
CASSLTGTLVWEQYF
>TRBV2|TRBJ2-7|TRBD1|NA
TGTGCCAGCAGTTCAAGACAGGGGGCGAGAGACGAGCAGTACTTC
CASSSRQGARDEQYF